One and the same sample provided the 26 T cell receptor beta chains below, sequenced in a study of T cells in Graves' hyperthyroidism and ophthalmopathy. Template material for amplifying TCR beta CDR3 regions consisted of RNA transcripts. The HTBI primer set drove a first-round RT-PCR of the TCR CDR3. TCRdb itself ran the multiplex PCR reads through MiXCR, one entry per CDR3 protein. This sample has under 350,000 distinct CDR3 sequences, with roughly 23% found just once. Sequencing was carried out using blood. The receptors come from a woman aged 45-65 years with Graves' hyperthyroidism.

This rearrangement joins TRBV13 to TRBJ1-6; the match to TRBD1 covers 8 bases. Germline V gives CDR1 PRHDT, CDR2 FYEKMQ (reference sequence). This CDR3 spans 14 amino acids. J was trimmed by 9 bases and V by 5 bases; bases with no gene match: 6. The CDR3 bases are TGTGCCAGCAGCCTCCGGGACAGGCGTTCACCCCTCCACTTT. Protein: CASSLRDRRSPLHF.

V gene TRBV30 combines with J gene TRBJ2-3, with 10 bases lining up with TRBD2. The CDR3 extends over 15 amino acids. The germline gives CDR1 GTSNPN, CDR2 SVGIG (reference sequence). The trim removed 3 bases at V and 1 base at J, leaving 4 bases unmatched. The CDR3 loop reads CAWREGTSGTDTQYF. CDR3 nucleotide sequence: TGTGCCTGGAGGGAAGGGACTAGCGGCACAGATACGCAGTATTTT.

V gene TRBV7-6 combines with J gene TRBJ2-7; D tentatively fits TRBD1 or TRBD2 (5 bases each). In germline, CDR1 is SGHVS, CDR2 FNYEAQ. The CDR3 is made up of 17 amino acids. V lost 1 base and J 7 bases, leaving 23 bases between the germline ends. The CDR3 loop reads CASSLGLSGAWGIEQYF. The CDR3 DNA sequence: TGTGCCAGCAGCTTAGGGCTCTCGGGCGCGTGGGGGATAGAGCAGTACTTC.

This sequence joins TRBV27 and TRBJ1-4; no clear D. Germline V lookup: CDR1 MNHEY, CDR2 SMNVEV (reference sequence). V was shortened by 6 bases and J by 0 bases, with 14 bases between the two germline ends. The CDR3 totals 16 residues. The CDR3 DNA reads TGTGCCAGCAGAAAAGCTCCGAGTACAACTAATGAAAAACTGTTTTTT. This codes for CASRKAPSTTNEKLFF.

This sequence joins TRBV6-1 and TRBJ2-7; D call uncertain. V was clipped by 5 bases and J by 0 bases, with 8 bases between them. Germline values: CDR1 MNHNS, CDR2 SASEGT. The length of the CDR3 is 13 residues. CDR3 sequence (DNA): TGTGCCAGCAGTTCCCAGACCTCCTACGAGCAGTACTTC. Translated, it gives CASSSQTSYEQYF.

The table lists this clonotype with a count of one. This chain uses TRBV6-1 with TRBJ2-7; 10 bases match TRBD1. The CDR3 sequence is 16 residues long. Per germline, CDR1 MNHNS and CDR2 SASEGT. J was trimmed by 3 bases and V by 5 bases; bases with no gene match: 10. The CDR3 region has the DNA TGTGCCAGCAGTCCCCGGGACAGGGGAAGATACTACGAGCAGTACTTC. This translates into CASSPRDRGRYYEQYF.

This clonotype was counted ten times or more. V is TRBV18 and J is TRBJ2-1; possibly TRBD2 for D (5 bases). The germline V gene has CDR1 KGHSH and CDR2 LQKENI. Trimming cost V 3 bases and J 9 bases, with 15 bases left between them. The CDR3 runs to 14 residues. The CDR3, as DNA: TGTGCCAGCTCACCTCGGCCAGAAGAGGGTGAGCAGTTCTTC. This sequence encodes CASSPRPEEGEQFF.

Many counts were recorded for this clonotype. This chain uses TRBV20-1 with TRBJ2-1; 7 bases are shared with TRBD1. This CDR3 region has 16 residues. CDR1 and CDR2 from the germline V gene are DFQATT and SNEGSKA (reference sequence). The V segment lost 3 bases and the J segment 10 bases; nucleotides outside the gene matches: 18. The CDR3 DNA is TGCAGTGCTAGGGGGACCGGGACCCACCTCAGGGGGGAGCAGTTCTTC. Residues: CSARGTGTHLRGEQFF.

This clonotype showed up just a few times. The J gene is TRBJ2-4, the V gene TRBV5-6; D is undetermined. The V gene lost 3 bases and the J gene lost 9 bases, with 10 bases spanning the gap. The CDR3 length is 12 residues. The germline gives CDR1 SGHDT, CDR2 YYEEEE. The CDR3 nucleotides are TGTGCCAGCAGCTCGCTGGAGAGCATTCAGTACTTC. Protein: CASSSLESIQYF.

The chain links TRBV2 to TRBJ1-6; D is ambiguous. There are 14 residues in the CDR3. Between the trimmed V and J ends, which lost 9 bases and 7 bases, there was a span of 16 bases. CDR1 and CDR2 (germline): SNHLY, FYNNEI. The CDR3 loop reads CASLQGGVNSPLHF. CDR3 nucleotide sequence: TGTGCCAGTCTACAAGGTGGCGTCAATTCACCCCTCCACTTT.

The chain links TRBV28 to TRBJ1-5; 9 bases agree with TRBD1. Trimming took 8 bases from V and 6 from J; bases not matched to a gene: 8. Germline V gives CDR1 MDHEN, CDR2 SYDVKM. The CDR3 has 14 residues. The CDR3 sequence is CASVKTGGIQPQHF. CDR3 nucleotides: TGTGCCAGCGTGAAAACAGGGGGCATTCAGCCCCAGCATTTT.

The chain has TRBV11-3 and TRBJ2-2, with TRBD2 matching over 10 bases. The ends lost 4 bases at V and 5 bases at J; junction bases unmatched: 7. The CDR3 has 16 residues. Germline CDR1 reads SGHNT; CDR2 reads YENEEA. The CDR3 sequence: CASSSSSGSGTGELFF. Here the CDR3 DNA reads TGTGCCAGCAGCTCGTCTAGCGGGAGTGGGACCGGGGAGCTGTTTTTT. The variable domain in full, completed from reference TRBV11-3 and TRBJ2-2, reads EAGVVQSPRYKIIEKKQPVAFWCNPISGHNTLYWYLQNLGQGPELLIRYENEEAVDDSQLPKDRFSAERLKGVDSTLKIQPAELGDSAVYLCASSSSSGSGTGELFFGEGSRLTVL.

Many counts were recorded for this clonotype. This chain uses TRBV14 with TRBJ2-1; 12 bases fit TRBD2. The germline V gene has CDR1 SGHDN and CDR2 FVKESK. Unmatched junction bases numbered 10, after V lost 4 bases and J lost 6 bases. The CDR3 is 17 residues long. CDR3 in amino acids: CASSPHRGLAGFNEQFF. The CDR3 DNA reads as TGTGCCAGCAGCCCGCACCGGGGACTAGCGGGTTTCAATGAGCAGTTCTTC.

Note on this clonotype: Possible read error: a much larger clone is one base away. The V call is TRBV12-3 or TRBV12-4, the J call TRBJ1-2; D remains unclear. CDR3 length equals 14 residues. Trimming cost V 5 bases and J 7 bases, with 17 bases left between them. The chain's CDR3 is CASSPGSQVRGYTF. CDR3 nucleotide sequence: TGTGCCAGCAGTCCGGGCAGCCAAGTGCGTGGCTACACCTTC.

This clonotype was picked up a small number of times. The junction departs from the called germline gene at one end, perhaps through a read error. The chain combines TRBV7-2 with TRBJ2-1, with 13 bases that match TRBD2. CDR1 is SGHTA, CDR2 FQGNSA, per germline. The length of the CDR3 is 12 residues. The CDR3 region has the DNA TGTGCCAGCAGCTCCGGACTAGCGGGAGTTATCTTC. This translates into CASSSGLAGVIF.

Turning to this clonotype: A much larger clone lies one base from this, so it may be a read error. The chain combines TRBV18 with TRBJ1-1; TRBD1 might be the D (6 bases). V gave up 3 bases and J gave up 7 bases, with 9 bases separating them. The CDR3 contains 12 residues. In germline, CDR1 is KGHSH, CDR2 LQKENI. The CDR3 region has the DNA TGTGCCAGCTCACCTAGGACAGATGAAGCTTTCTTT. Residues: CASSPRTDEAFF.

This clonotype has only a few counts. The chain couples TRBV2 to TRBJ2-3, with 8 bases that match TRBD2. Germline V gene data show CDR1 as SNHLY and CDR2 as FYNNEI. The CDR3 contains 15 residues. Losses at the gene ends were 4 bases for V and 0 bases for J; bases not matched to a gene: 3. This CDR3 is CASSASGGSTDTQYF. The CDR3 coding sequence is TGTGCCAGCAGTGCGAGCGGGGGAAGCACAGATACGCAGTATTTT.

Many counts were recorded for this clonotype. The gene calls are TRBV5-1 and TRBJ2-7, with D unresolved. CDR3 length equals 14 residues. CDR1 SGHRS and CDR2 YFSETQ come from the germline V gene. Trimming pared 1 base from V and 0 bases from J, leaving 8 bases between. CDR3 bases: TGCGCCAGCAGCTTGAGCGCGCCCTCCTACGAGCAGTACTTC. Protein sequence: CASSLSAPSYEQYF.

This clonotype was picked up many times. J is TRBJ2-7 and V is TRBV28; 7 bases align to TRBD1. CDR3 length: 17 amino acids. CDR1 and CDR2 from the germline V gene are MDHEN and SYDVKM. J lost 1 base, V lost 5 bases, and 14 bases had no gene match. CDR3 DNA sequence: TGTGCCAGCAGTCTTATGCCAGGAGACAGGGTGTCCTACGAGCAGTACTTC. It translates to CASSLMPGDRVSYEQYF. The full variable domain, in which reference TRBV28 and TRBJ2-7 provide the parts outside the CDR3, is DVKVTQSSRYLVKRTGEKVFLECVQDMDHENMFWYRQDPGLGLRLIYFSYDVKMKEKGDIPEGYSVSREKKERFSLILESASTNQTSMYLCASSLMPGDRVSYEQYFGPGTRLTVT.

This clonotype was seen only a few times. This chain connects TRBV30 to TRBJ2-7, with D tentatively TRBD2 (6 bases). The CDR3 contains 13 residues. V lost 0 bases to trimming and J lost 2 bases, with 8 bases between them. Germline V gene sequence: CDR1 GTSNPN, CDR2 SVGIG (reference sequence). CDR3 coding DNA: TGTGCCTGGAGTGTTGGGAGGCCCTACGAGCAGTACTTC. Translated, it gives CAWSVGRPYEQYF.

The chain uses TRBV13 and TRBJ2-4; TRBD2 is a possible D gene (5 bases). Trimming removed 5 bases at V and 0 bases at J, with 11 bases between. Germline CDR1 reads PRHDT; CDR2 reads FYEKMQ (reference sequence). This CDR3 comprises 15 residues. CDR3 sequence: CASSPAGLAKNIQYF. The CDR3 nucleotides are TGTGCCAGCAGCCCGGCGGGTTTAGCCAAAAACATTCAGTACTTC.

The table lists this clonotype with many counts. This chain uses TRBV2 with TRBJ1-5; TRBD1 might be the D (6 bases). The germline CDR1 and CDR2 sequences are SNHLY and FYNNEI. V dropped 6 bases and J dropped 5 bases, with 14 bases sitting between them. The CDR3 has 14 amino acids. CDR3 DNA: TGTGCCAGCAGCGGGACACTCGAGTATCAGCCCCAGCATTTT. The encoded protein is CASSGTLEYQPQHF.

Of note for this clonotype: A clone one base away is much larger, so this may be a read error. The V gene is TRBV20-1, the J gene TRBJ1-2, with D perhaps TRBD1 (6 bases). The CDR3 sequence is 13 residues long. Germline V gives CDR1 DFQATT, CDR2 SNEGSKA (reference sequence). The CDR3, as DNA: TGCAGTGCTAGGCCCCGGGACAACTATGCCTACACCTTC. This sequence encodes CSARPRDNYAYTF.

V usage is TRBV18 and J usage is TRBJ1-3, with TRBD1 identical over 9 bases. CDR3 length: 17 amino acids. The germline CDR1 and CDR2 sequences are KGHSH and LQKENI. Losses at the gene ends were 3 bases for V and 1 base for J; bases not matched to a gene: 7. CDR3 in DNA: TGTGCCAGCTCACCGAATGGACAGGGGTCGTCTGGAAACACCATATATTTT. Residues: CASSPNGQGSSGNTIYF.

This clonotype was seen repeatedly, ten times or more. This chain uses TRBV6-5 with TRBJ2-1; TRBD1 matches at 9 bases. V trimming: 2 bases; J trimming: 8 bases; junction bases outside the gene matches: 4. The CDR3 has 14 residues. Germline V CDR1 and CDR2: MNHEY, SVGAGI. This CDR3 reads CASSYQDRGHEQFF. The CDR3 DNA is TGTGCCAGCAGTTACCAGGACAGGGGCCATGAGCAGTTCTTC.

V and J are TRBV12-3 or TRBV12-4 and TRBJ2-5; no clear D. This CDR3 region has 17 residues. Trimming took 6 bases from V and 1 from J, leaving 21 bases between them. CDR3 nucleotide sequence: TGTGCCAGCAGCCAAGCACGAACTTTCCGCATCCAAGAGACCCAGTACTTC. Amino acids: CASSQARTFRIQETQYF.